These 6 T cell receptor beta chains originate from one sample sequenced in a study of tumor-infiltrating lymphocytes in localized non-small cell lung cancer. Measured with immunoSEQ multiplex PCR; TCRdb has only the in-frame clones, and not every one. The data contain roughly 12,000 clones, 65% to 90% of them seen just once; the ten biggest clones take up over 7.5%. Sequenced sample: uninvolved lung tissue not adjacent to the tumor. The origin of the receptors is a human donor with non-small cell lung cancer.

This chain uses TRBV4-2 with TRBJ2-5, with D perhaps matching TRBD2 (5 bases). The CDR3 has 13 amino acids. V lost 1 base and J 3 bases, leaving 6 bases between the germline ends. CDR1 is LGHNA, CDR2 YNFKEQ, per germline. CDR3 in amino acids: CASSQAGKETQYF. In DNA, the CDR3 is TGTGCCAGCAGCCAAGCGGGAAAAGAGACCCAGTACTTC.

The chain links TRBV11-2 to TRBJ2-1, with TRBD1 identical over 11 bases. V was clipped by 0 bases and J by 9 bases; unmatched bases: 4. Germline CDR1 SGHAT, CDR2 FQNNGV. The CDR3 runs to 15 residues. The CDR3 here is CASSLDWDRGFEQFF. The CDR3, as DNA: TGTGCCAGCAGCTTAGACTGGGACAGGGGGTTTGAGCAGTTCTTC.

The CDR3: CASGHTGLEQYF. CDR3 nucleotides: TGCGCCAGCGGCCATACAGGGCTCGAGCAGTACTTC. The V and J genes are TRBV5-1 and TRBJ2-7; possible D gene TRBD1, 6 bases. The germline gives CDR1 SGHRS, CDR2 YFSETQ. The CDR3 loop spans 12 amino acids. V lost 7 bases to trimming and J lost 6 bases, with 14 bases between them.

The chain uses TRBV7-9 and TRBJ1-5, with 12 bases lining up with TRBD1. The germline V gene has CDR1 SEHNR and CDR2 FQNEAQ (reference sequence). The CDR3 has 16 residues. Trimming cost V 1 base and J 9 bases; bases outside gene matches: 7. CDR3 region: CASSLGGTGGLLPQHF. DNA for the CDR3: TGTGCCAGCAGCTTAGGGGGGACAGGGGGCTTGTTGCCCCAGCATTTT.

This clone was counted a single time. The chain employs TRBV7-8 and TRBJ2-7; D gene ambiguous. From germline, CDR1 is SGHVS and CDR2 FQNEAQ. This CDR3 is 12 amino acids long. V was cut by 3 bases and J by 5 bases, with 8 bases left in between. The CDR3 sequence: CASSFAKNEQYF. The CDR3 DNA sequence: TGTGCCAGCAGCTTTGCAAAGAACGAGCAGTACTTC.

The rearrangement uses TRBV5-5 and TRBJ1-6, with a tentative D call TRBD1 (5 bases). V lost 3 bases, J lost 7 bases, and 14 bases lay in between. The CDR3 totals 15 residues. Germline-derived CDR1 and CDR2 are SGHKS and YYEKEE (reference sequence). This CDR3 reads CASSSGGTTNSPLHF. As DNA, the CDR3 is TGTGCCAGCAGCTCAGGCGGGACTACCAATTCACCCCTCCACTTT.